This T cell receptor beta chain was recovered during a study of graft-versus-host responses after intestinal transplantation. In the study overall: Anti-thymocyte globulin induction was given to all recipients, followed by tacrolimus and steroids for 2 to 3 years.

Profiled with immunoSEQ multiplex PCR; TCRdb holds only in-frame clones, not every one. Altogether 85,000 to 95,000 clones are present, just over 90% being singletons, with the ten largest covering 2% to 2.5%. With 8 bases clipped from V and 3 bases from J, the junction kept 18 bases outside the gene matches. Germline CDR1 is MNHEY and CDR2 is SMNVEV (reference sequence). This CDR3 has 19 residues. Remarks on this clone: Its antigen remains unidentified.

The sequence was collected from a human donor who received an intestinal transplant. The specimen was unstimulated CD8+ T cells sorted from spleen or lymph node cells, collected before intestinal transplant. The V call is TRBV27, the J call TRBJ2-2, with 10 bases lining up with TRBD1. CDR3 protein: CASGFIGGTGVFDTGELFF. CDR3 sequence (DNA): TGTGCCAGCGGATTTATAGGAGGGACAGGGGTGTTCGACACCGGGGAGCTGTTTTTT.